These 21 T cell receptor beta chains originate from one sample sequenced in a study of cytomegalovirus exposure and HLA in healthy donors. The primer mix had 60 Vbeta and 13 Jbeta primers. Only in-frame clones appear in the TCRdb table, and some are missing; sequencing was by immunoSEQ multiplex PCR. The sample includes fewer than 70,000 clones, under 90% of them seen just once. The sequenced sample was PBMCs. The receptors were gathered from a middle-aged woman in good health and CMV-seronegative.

This clone was detected once. The germline gene is not matched at one end of the junction; a read error may be the cause. The rearrangement links TRBV7-9 to TRBJ1-1; 9 bases fit TRBD1. The CDR3 has 14 residues. The V gene's germline CDR1 is SEHNR and CDR2 FQNEAQ (reference sequence). This CDR3 reads CSSRRGQGRTEAFF. In nucleotides, the CDR3 is TGTTCCAGCAGAAGAGGACAGGGGAGGACTGAAGCTTTCTTT.

The V and J genes are TRBV4-1 and TRBJ2-7; D remains unclear. Per the germline V gene, CDR1 is MGHRA and CDR2 is YSYEKL. CDR3 size: 14 residues. V was trimmed by 1 base and J by 1 base, leaving 8 bases between them. CDR3 DNA sequence: TGCGCCAGCAGCCAAGGACTTATTTCCTACGAGCAGTACTTC. Translating gives CASSQGLISYEQYF.

The V call is TRBV4-2, the J call TRBJ2-3; no clear D gene. The CDR3 runs 15 residues. Per the germline V gene, CDR1 is LGHNA and CDR2 is YNFKEQ. Trimming removed 0 bases at V and 0 bases at J, with 7 bases between. CDR3 DNA sequence: TGTGCCAGCAGCCAAGAGCGGCGGAGCACAGATACGCAGTATTTT. Residues: CASSQERRSTDTQYF.

This chain links TRBV18 with TRBJ1-2; maybe TRBD1 (5 bases). Per the germline V gene, CDR1 is KGHSH and CDR2 is LQKENI. The CDR3 sequence is 16 residues long. V was pared by 3 bases and J by 4 bases, with 18 bases between. CDR3 DNA: TGTGCCAGCTCACCTCCCCAGGGAGGTGGGGCCTATGGCTACACCTTC. Residues: CASSPPQGGGAYGYTF.

The chain joins TRBV7-9 to TRBJ2-1, with 14 bases that match TRBD2. The CDR3 extends over 18 amino acids. The V gene end was trimmed by 5 bases and the J gene end by 1 base; junction bases not matched to a gene: 7. Germline V CDR1 and CDR2: SEHNR, FQNEAQ (reference sequence). CDR3 sequence (DNA): TGTGCCAGCAGCCCGGGACTAGCGGGAGATTCGTCCTACAATGAGCAGTTCTTC. It specifies CASSPGLAGDSSYNEQFF.

The chain links TRBV6-5 to TRBJ1-2; weak D call: TRBD1 (5 bases). CDR3 size: 15 residues. V dropped 0 bases and J dropped 2 bases, with 10 bases sitting between them. CDR1 MNHEY and CDR2 SVGAGI come from the germline V gene. DNA of the CDR3: TGTGCCAGCAGTTACTCGCGGGGGGAGAACTATGGCTACACCTTC. Residues: CASSYSRGENYGYTF.

The chain carries TRBV15 and TRBJ2-2, with 10 bases aligning to TRBD2. The V and J ends lost 1 base and 2 bases, in that order; junction bases with no gene match: 10. CDR1 is LNHNV, CDR2 YYDKDF, per germline (reference sequence). The CDR3 totals 19 residues. The CDR3 region has the DNA TGTGCCACCAGCAGAGGCCCCCCGCTAGCGGGAGCCAACACCGGGGAGCTGTTTTTT. This codes for CATSRGPPLAGANTGELFF.

J is TRBJ1-2 and V is TRBV19; 7 bases match TRBD1. This CDR3 is 13 amino acids long. V lost 4 bases and J lost 5; bases outside the gene matches: 4. Germline CDR1 is LNHDA and CDR2 is SQIVND (reference sequence). CDR3: CASSNTGEYGYTF. The CDR3 DNA follows: TGTGCCAGTAGTAACACAGGGGAATATGGCTACACCTTC.

J is TRBJ2-2 and V is TRBV29-1; 11 bases map to TRBD1. With 5 bases clipped from V and 2 bases from J, the junction kept 1 base outside the gene matches. The CDR3 is 14 amino acids. Germline V gene sequence: CDR1 SQVTM, CDR2 ANQGSEA. CDR3 residues: CSVWTGGNTGELFF. The CDR3 DNA sequence: TGCAGCGTTTGGACAGGGGGCAACACCGGGGAGCTGTTTTTT.

This chain joins TRBV5-1 and TRBJ1-1; D uncertain. The CDR3 extends over 14 amino acids. Germline CDR1 is SGHRS and CDR2 is YFSETQ. Trimming cost V 4 bases and J 0 bases, with 10 bases left between them. Here the CDR3 reads CASSLRALNTEAFF. The CDR3 bases are TGCGCCAGCAGCCTGAGGGCCTTGAACACTGAAGCTTTCTTT.

The J gene is TRBJ2-1, the V gene TRBV4-1, with a tentative D call TRBD2 (5 bases). CDR3 length: 18 amino acids. The ends were cut back, 4 bases at V and 0 bases at J, with 19 bases in the middle. Germline V gene lookup returns CDR1 MGHRA and CDR2 YSYEKL. CDR3 bases: TGCGCCAGCAGCCCCGGACTTGCTCGGGGAAGCTCCTACAATGAGCAGTTCTTC. Its translation: CASSPGLARGSSYNEQFF.

The V call is TRBV6-1, the J call TRBJ2-7; D perhaps matches TRBD2 (5 bases). V was pared by 6 bases and J by 3 bases, with 9 bases between. The CDR3 is made up of 12 amino acids. Per germline, CDR1 MNHNS and CDR2 SASEGT. In DNA, the CDR3 is TGTGCCAGCAGGGACGGGAACTACGAGCAGTACTTC. Translating gives CASRDGNYEQYF.

The CDR3 loop is CASSLLTTGNYEQYF. Written as DNA, the CDR3 is TGTGCCAGCAGCTTATTGACGACAGGAAACTACGAGCAGTACTTC. The chain is built from TRBV7-9 and TRBJ2-7, with D tentatively TRBD1 (6 bases). This CDR3 has 15 residues. Germline V CDR1 and CDR2: SEHNR, FQNEAQ (reference sequence). Trimming took off 2 bases at V and 3 bases at J, with 14 bases between the two ends.

The chain is built from TRBV10-2 and TRBJ1-1, with TRBD1 matching 7 bases. After removal of 6 bases from V and 1 base from J, the junction contained 2 bases not matched to a gene. Germline loops: CDR1 WSHSY, CDR2 SAAADI. The CDR3 runs 13 residues. The chain's CDR3 is CASRQGRNTEAFF. DNA for the CDR3: TGCGCCAGCAGACAGGGGCGGAACACTGAAGCTTTCTTT.

This clone has only a few counts. The rearrangement uses TRBV29-1 and TRBJ1-2; 7 bases map to TRBD1. Losses at the gene ends were 1 base for V and 2 bases for J; bases not matched to a gene: 4. This CDR3 comprises 14 residues. Germline CDR1 is SQVTM and CDR2 is ANQGSEA. CDR3 sequence (DNA): TGCAGCGTTGAAGGGATCAGGGGGAACTATGGCTACACCTTC. This codes for CSVEGIRGNYGYTF.

This clone was detected once. The V and J genes are TRBV29-1 and TRBJ2-3; D perhaps matches TRBD2 (5 bases). The germline V gene has CDR1 SQVTM and CDR2 ANQGSEA. The germline V and J ends were trimmed by 7 bases and 0 bases, with 11 bases remaining between them. The CDR3 runs to 13 residues. The CDR3 bases are TGCAGCGCGTCGAGGGATAGCACAGATACGCAGTATTTT. Amino acid sequence: CSASRDSTDTQYF.

This clone has just one count. V usage is TRBV5-1 and J usage is TRBJ1-2; D may be TRBD1 (6 bases). Trimming shortened V by 2 bases and J by 4 bases, and 18 bases separated the two germline ends. The CDR3 is made up of 16 amino acids. The germline CDR1 and CDR2 sequences are SGHRS and YFSETQ. Written as DNA, the CDR3 is TGCGCCAGCAGCTTAAGGGAGGGGACACTCATCTATGGCTACACCTTC. As protein: CASSLREGTLIYGYTF.

The chain is built from TRBV7-9 and TRBJ1-4; D call uncertain. V was shortened by 5 bases and J by 1 base, with 11 bases between the two germline ends. The germline CDR1 and CDR2 sequences are SEHNR and FQNEAQ (reference sequence). The CDR3 loop spans 15 amino acids. CDR3: CASSQNGVTNEKLFF. The CDR3 DNA follows: TGTGCCAGCAGCCAAAACGGGGTAACTAATGAAAAACTGTTTTTT.

The V call is TRBV5-4, the J call TRBJ2-7, with 9 bases matching TRBD2. With 4 bases clipped from V and 5 bases from J, the junction kept 13 bases outside the gene matches. The CDR3 sequence is 16 residues long. In germline, CDR1 is SGHNT, CDR2 YYREEE (reference sequence). The CDR3 loop is CASSAGASGIFNEQYF. DNA for the CDR3: TGTGCCAGCAGCGCTGGGGCTAGCGGGATCTTTAACGAGCAGTACTTC.

The chain combines TRBV12-5 with TRBJ2-3; TRBD2 agrees at 8 bases. Germline V gives CDR1 LGHNT, CDR2 FRNRAP. The CDR3 is 16 amino acids. V lost 1 base to trimming and J lost 5 bases; unmatched junction nucleotides: 8. The CDR3 spells CASGLASGSVVDTQYF. In DNA, the CDR3 is TGTGCTAGTGGTTTGGCGAGCGGGAGCGTTGTAGATACGCAGTATTTT. Supplemented by reference TRBV12-5 and TRBJ2-3, the full variable domain reads DARVTQTPRHKVTEMGQEVTMRCQPILGHNTVFWYRQTMMQGLELLAYFRNRAPLDDSGMPKDRFSAEMPDATLATLKIQPSEPRDSAVYFCASGLASGSVVDTQYFGPGTRLTVL.

The V and J genes are TRBV27 and TRBJ2-7; 9 bases are a match to TRBD1. This CDR3 contains 16 residues. V shed 5 bases and J 7 bases; nucleotides not matched to a gene: 15. Germline V CDR1 and CDR2: MNHEY, SMNVEV (reference sequence). The DNA of the CDR3 is TGTGCCAGCAGTCAGGGATGGGACAGGGCACCAGTGGAGCAGTACTTC. This gives the protein CASSQGWDRAPVEQYF.